This TCR beta chain came from a study of T cells in Graves' hyperthyroidism and ophthalmopathy. Study-wide context: Blood from the periphery was taken at initial diagnosis, before any treatment.

Ophthalmopathy patients had moderate-to-severe active disease, CAS ≥3, NOSPECS ≥4, and disease duration under 3 months. Used for diagnoses were clinical symptoms, serum thyroxine and TRAb, thyroid ultrasound and orbital computed tomography. Losses at the gene ends were 11 bases for V and 6 bases for J; bases not matched to a gene: 10. The CDR3 extends over 14 amino acids. This clonotype was detected only a few times. TCR beta CDR3 regions were amplified from RNA transcripts. TCR CDR3 underwent first-round RT-PCR with the HTBI primer set. TCRdb independently ran MiXCR on the multiplex PCR reads; one entry per CDR3 protein. The table shows approximately 380,000 distinct CDR3 sequences, with 18% occurring only once.

The chain links TRBV12-3 or TRBV12-4 to TRBJ2-5; 12 bases line up with TRBD1. Sequenced sample: blood. The clonotype was recovered from a young man with Graves' ophthalmopathy. In DNA form, the CDR3 reads TGTGCCCCGGGACAGGGGGCGGGAAAAAAGACCCAGTACTTC. Translation: CAPGQGAGKKTQYF.